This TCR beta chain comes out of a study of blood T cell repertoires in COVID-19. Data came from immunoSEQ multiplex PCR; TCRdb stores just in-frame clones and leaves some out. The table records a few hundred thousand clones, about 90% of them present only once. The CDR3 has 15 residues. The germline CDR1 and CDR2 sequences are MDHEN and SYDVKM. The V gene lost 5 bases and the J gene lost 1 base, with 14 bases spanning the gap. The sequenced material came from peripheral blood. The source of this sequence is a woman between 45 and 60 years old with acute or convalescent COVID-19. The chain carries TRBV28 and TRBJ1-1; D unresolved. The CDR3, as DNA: TGTGCCAGCAGTCAGCAGCGGGGATGGAACACTGAAGCTTTCTTT. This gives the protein CASSQQRGWNTEAFF.